A single sample gave rise to the 23 T cell receptor beta chains below, sequenced in a study of vaccination effects on CD4 cells after COVID-19. Expansion with viral peptide pools was applied to antigen-specific CD4+ T cells by the ViraFEST assay prior to sequencing. Around day 10 of culture, CD4+ T cells were separated out. Each participant received a vaccine that was either BNT162b2 or mRNA-1273, given as two doses. These receptors' antigens are unknown. Clones were sequenced by immunoSEQ multiplex PCR, and TCRdb holds only the in-frame ones, with some missing. The sample shows over 80,000 clones, around 77% of them seen only once. The sequencing here drew on CD4+ T cells from PBMCs cultured with HCoV-OC43 spike peptides, taken after COVID-19 vaccination. Subset defined: HCoV-OC43 spike overlapping peptide pool stimulation. These receptors all stem from a human donor who received a COVID-19 vaccine.

The sample holds a few counts of this clone. CDR3 loop: CSAIDIYEQYV. The CDR3 DNA sequence: TGCAGTGCCATTGACATCTACGAGCAGTACGTC. This chain uses TRBV20-1 with TRBJ2-7; unclear D gene. V lost 6 bases and J lost 3, with 9 bases in between. Germline V gene lookup returns CDR1 DFQATT and CDR2 SNEGSKA (reference sequence). The CDR3 loop spans 11 amino acids.

V and J are TRBV9 and TRBJ2-5; D call uncertain. V was cut by 0 bases and J by 3 bases, with 9 bases left in between. CDR1 SGDLS and CDR2 YYNGEE come from the germline V gene. The CDR3 is 14 residues long. The CDR3, as DNA: TGTGCCAGCAGCGTAGTCCCTAGTGAAGAGACCCAGTACTTC. Amino acid sequence: CASSVVPSEETQYF.

V gene TRBV4-1 combines with J gene TRBJ1-3; weak D call: TRBD1 (5 bases). The CDR3 loop spans 14 amino acids. The germline V gene encodes CDR1 MGHRA and CDR2 YSYEKL. V was clipped by 2 bases and J by 9 bases, with 14 bases between them. CDR3 loop: CASSQRRVGATIYF. The CDR3 DNA is TGCGCCAGCAGCCAACGCAGGGTTGGGGCCACCATATATTTT.

The chain carries TRBV29-1 and TRBJ2-3, with D maybe TRBD2 (5 bases). CDR3 size: 15 residues. V was shortened by 4 bases and J by 4 bases, with 18 bases between the two germline ends. Germline lookup yields CDR1 SQVTM and CDR2 ANQGSEA. CDR3 bases: TGCAGCGTTGCACGAGGGTACTCGAGCGCAGATACGCAGTATTTT. This encodes CSVARGYSSADTQYF.

This chain uses TRBV28 with TRBJ1-2, with D hard to call. The CDR3 has 14 amino acids. With 3 bases removed from V and 4 bases from J, the gap between germline ends came to 12 bases. Germline V gene sequence: CDR1 MDHEN, CDR2 SYDVKM. The CDR3 DNA follows: TGTGCCAGCAGTTTGTTAGGGAATTTCTATGGCTACACCTTC. This translates into CASSLLGNFYGYTF.

This clone turned up a few times. The V and J genes are TRBV18 and TRBJ1-1, with D uncertain. Trimming removed 0 bases from V and 0 bases from J, with 8 bases in between. Germline-derived CDR1 and CDR2 are KGHSH and LQKENI. The CDR3 extends over 15 amino acids. CDR3 in amino acids: CASSPPLGMNTEAFF. For the CDR3, the DNA is TGTGCCAGCTCACCACCGTTAGGCATGAACACTGAAGCTTTCTTT.

This clone has only one observation. The chain uses TRBV18 and TRBJ2-7; 9 bases match TRBD1. Germline CDR1 is KGHSH and CDR2 is LQKENI. This CDR3 spans 13 amino acids. The ends lost 3 bases at V and 4 bases at J; junction bases unmatched: 1. CDR3 sequence reads: CASSPGTGYEQYV. In DNA, the CDR3 is TGTGCCAGCTCACCCGGGACAGGGTACGAGCAGTACGTC.

V is TRBV2 and J is TRBJ1-5; D ambiguous. Germline CDR1 SNHLY, CDR2 FYNNEI. Trimming pared 6 bases from V and 1 base from J, leaving 10 bases between. The CDR3 is 14 residues long. The CDR3 nucleotides are TGTGCCAGCAGAATAGGACTGAGCAATCAGCCCCAGCATTTT. As protein: CASRIGLSNQPQHF.

This rearrangement joins TRBV2 to TRBJ2-5; D is perhaps TRBD2 (5 bases). V was shortened by 3 bases and J by 1 base, with 9 bases between the two germline ends. Germline CDR1 reads SNHLY; CDR2 reads FYNNEI. This CDR3 contains 14 residues. The CDR3 DNA reads as TGTGCCAGCAGTGAGCCCCGGGGCCAAGAGACCCAGTACTTC. It yields the protein CASSEPRGQETQYF.

V usage is TRBV5-5 and J usage is TRBJ2-6; D not resolved. Looked up from germline, CDR1 is SGHKS and CDR2 is YYEKEE (reference sequence). This CDR3 contains 16 residues. Trimming stripped 4 bases from V and 0 bases from J, with 11 bases between. CDR3 region: CASSAPRVSGANVLTF. The CDR3 bases are TGTGCCAGCAGCGCGCCTCGGGTCTCTGGGGCCAACGTCCTGACTTTC.

The rearrangement uses TRBV6-5 and TRBJ1-5; 7 bases are a match to TRBD1. This CDR3 contains 16 residues. Trimming cost V 0 bases and J 2 bases; bases outside gene matches: 4. Germline CDR1 reads MNHEY; CDR2 reads SVGAGI. The CDR3 region is CASSYSAGGGNQPQHF. The CDR3, as DNA: TGTGCCAGCAGTTACTCGGCAGGGGGTGGCAATCAGCCCCAGCATTTT.

The chain carries TRBV7-9 and TRBJ2-6; 8 bases line up with TRBD1. Germline assignment: CDR1 SEHNR and CDR2 FQNEAQ (reference sequence). The CDR3 loop spans 18 amino acids. Trimming at V came to 5 bases and at J to 0 bases, leaving 9 bases not matched to a gene. This CDR3 reads CASSRGTGGISGANVLTF. CDR3 coding DNA: TGTGCCAGCAGCCGGGGGACAGGTGGAATCTCTGGGGCCAACGTCCTGACTTTC.

The rearrangement joins TRBV2 to TRBJ2-5; TRBD2 matches 8 bases. This CDR3 contains 17 residues. Germline CDR1 is SNHLY and CDR2 is FYNNEI. V was pared by 4 bases and J by 1 base, with 11 bases of the junction left unmatched. The CDR3 loop reads CASSGSLSGGPQETQYF. The CDR3 coding sequence is TGTGCCAGCAGTGGGTCCCTGAGCGGGGGCCCCCAAGAGACCCAGTACTTC.

V is TRBV2 and J is TRBJ1-5; a weak D match, TRBD1 (6 bases). The CDR3 loop spans 15 amino acids. Looked up from germline, CDR1 is SNHLY and CDR2 is FYNNEI. V shed 7 bases and J shed 0 bases, with 13 bases lying between them. The CDR3 is CASTEQGHSNQPQHF. The DNA of the CDR3 is TGTGCCAGCACCGAGCAGGGACATAGCAATCAGCCCCAGCATTTT.

This clone has a single count. The chain carries TRBV7-2 and TRBJ1-1, with D maybe TRBD1 (6 bases). The germline V gene has CDR1 SGHTA and CDR2 FQGNSA. This CDR3 spans 15 amino acids. With 4 bases removed from V and 1 base from J, the gap between germline ends came to 13 bases. In nucleotides, the CDR3 is TGTGCCAGCAGCTCCTCAGGGGTCGAGAACACTGAAGCTTTCTTT. Encoded protein: CASSSSGVENTEAFF.

The chain carries TRBV7-2 and TRBJ1-3, with unresolved D. Germline values: CDR1 SGHTA, CDR2 FQGNSA. This CDR3 region has 15 residues. V was cut by 5 bases and J by 0 bases, with 11 bases left in between. The CDR3 reads CASSPLVSSGNTIYF. CDR3 DNA sequence: TGTGCCAGCAGCCCCCTCGTGAGCTCTGGAAACACCATATATTTT. The entire variable domain, with the rest obtained from reference TRBV7-2 and TRBJ1-3, is as follows: GAGVSQSPSNKVTEKGKDVELRCDPISGHTALYWYRQSLGQGLEFLIYFQGNSAPDKSGLPSDRFSAERTGGSVSTLTIQRTQQEDSAVYLCASSPLVSSGNTIYFGEGSWLTVV.

CDR3 nucleotide sequence: TGTGCCGCGAGCAGGGGACCCCAAGAGACCCAGTACTTC. It is translated as CAASRGPQETQYF. The chain is built from TRBV19 and TRBJ2-5; D is possibly TRBD1 (6 bases). The CDR3 length is 13 residues. V was pared by 11 bases and J by 1 base, with 14 bases between. Germline V gives CDR1 LNHDA, CDR2 SQIVND (reference sequence).

The CDR3 DNA follows: TGTGCCAGCTCCCGACAAGCCGGACCAGGGGATTCACCCCTCCACTTT. The encoded protein is CASSRQAGPGDSPLHF. The chain joins TRBV18 to TRBJ1-6; the D gene is possibly TRBD1 (6 bases). V was shortened by 6 bases and J by 8 bases, with 20 bases between the two germline ends. CDR1 and CDR2 (germline): KGHSH, LQKENI. This CDR3 is 16 amino acids long.

The V call is TRBV2, the J call TRBJ2-7, with 9 bases that match TRBD1. Germline CDR1 SNHLY, CDR2 FYNNEI. The CDR3 extends over 14 amino acids. Trimming removed 3 bases from V and 6 bases from J; junction bases left unmatched: 6. The DNA of the CDR3 is TGTGCCAGCAGTGATAACAGGGGGCAGGTCGAGCAGTACGTC. Its protein product is CASSDNRGQVEQYV.

V usage is TRBV6-5 and J usage is TRBJ1-1, with D possibly TRBD1 on 5 matching bases. CDR1 and CDR2 from the germline V gene are MNHEY and SVGAGI. V lost 6 bases and J lost 4, with 9 bases in between. The CDR3 runs to 12 residues. CDR3 coding DNA: TGTGCCAGCAGCAACAGGTTCACTGAAGCTTTCTTT. It yields the protein CASSNRFTEAFF.

The V call is TRBV6-5, the J call TRBJ2-7; no definite D call. Trimming removed 6 bases at V and 6 bases at J, with 18 bases between. The germline CDR1 and CDR2 sequences are MNHEY and SVGAGI. This CDR3 spans 14 amino acids. The CDR3 DNA reads as TGTGCCAGCAGCCGAACCCGTTCGGCTCCCGAGCAGTACGTC. Translation gives CASSRTRSAPEQYV.

The rearrangement joins TRBV4-2 to TRBJ2-5; D tentatively fits TRBD1 or TRBD2 (6 bases each). This CDR3 contains 16 residues. Germline CDR1 reads LGHNA; CDR2 reads YNFKEQ. Trimming shortened V by 0 bases and J by 7 bases, and 18 bases separated the two germline ends. The DNA for the CDR3 is TGTGCCAGCAGCCAAGAAGGGACTGGGGGGCGTGGGACCCAGTACTTC. Encoded protein: CASSQEGTGGRGTQYF.

The rearrangement uses TRBV5-4 and TRBJ1-1; perhaps TRBD1 as D (6 bases). Germline lookup yields CDR1 SGHNT and CDR2 YYREEE (reference sequence). V was clipped by 3 bases and J by 2 bases, with 8 bases between them. The CDR3 runs 13 residues. CDR3 loop: CASSSDSNTEAFF. In DNA form, the CDR3 reads TGTGCCAGCAGCTCGGACAGTAACACTGAAGCTTTCTTT.